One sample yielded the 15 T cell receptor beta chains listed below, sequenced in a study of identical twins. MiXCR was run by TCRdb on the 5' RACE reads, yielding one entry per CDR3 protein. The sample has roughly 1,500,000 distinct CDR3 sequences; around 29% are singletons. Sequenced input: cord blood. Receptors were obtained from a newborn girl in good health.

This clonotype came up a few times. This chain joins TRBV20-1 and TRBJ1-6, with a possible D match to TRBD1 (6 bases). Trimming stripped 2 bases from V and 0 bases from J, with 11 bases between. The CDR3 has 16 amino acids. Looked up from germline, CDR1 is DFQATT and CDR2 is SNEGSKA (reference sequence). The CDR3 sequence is CSARRQASSYNSPLHF. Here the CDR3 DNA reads TGCAGTGCTAGACGACAGGCGAGCTCCTATAATTCACCCCTCCACTTT.

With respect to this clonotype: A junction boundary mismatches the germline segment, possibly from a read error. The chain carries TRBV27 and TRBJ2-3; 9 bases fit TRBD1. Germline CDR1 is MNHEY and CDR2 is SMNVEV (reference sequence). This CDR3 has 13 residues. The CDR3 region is CASRDRGPDAQYF. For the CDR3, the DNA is TGTGCCAGCAGGGACAGGGGCCCAGATGCGCAGTATTTT.

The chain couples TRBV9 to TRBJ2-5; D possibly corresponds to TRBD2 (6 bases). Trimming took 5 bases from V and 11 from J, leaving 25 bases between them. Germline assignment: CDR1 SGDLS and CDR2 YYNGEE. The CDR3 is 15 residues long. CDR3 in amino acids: CASSQGLRELNEQYF. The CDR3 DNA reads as TGTGCCAGCAGTCAGGGTTTACGGGAGCTCAATGAGCAGTACTTC.

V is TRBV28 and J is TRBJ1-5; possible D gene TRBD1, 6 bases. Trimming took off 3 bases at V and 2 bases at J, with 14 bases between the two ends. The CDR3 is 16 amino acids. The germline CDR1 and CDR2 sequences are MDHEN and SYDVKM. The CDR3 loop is CASSLRGALGNQPQHF. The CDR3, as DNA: TGTGCCAGCAGTTTGCGGGGGGCGTTGGGCAATCAGCCCCAGCATTTT.

CDR3 nucleotide sequence: TGTGCCAGCTCCCCCGAGATGGGGACTGAAGCTTTCTTT. Its translation is CASSPEMGTEAFF. The genes are TRBV18 and TRBJ1-1; no clear D gene. This CDR3 spans 13 amino acids. The V end was cut by 6 bases, the J end by 5 bases, with 13 bases between. Germline-derived CDR1 and CDR2 are KGHSH and LQKENI.

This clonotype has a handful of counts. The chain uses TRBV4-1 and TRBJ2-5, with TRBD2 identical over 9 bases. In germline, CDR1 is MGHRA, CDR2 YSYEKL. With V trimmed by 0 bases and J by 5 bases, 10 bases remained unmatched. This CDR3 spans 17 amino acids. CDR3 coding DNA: TGCGCCAGCAGCCAAGATGGGTGGCTAGCGGGGTCGGAGACCCAGTACTTC. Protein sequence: CASSQDGWLAGSETQYF.

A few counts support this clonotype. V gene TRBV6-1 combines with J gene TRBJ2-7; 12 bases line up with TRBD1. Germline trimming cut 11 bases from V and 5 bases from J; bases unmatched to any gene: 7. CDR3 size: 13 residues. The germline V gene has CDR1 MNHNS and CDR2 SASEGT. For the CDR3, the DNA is TGTGCCGGAGGGACAGGGGGCAAGCACGAGCAGTACTTC. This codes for CAGGTGGKHEQYF.

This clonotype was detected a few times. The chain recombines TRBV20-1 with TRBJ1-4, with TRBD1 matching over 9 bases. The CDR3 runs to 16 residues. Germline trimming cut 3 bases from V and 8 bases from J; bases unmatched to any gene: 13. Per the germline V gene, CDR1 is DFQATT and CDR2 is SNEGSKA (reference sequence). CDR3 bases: TGCAGTGCTAGCCCCTCCGGGACAGGGACTCGAGAAAAACTGTTTTTT. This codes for CSASPSGTGTREKLFF.

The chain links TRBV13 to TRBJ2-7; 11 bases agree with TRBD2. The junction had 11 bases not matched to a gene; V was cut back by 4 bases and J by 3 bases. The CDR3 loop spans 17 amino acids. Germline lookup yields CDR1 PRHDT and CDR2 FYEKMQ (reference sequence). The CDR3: CASSYSPTSGTFYEQYF. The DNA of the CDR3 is TGTGCCAGCAGCTACTCCCCGACTAGCGGGACTTTCTACGAGCAGTACTTC.

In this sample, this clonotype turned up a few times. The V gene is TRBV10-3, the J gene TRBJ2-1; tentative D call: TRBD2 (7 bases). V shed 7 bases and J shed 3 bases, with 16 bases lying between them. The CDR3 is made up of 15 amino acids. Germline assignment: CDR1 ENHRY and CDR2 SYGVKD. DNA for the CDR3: TGTGCCATCAAAGAGGGGGGGAGGGACTACAATGAGCAGTTCTTC. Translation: CAIKEGGRDYNEQFF.

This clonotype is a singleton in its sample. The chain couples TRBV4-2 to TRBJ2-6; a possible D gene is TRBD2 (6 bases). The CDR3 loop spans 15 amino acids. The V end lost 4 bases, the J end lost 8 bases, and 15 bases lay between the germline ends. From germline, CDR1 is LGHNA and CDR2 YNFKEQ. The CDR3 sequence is CASSPIGGSTNVLTF. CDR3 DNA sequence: TGTGCCAGCAGCCCAATCGGGGGTTCGACCAACGTCCTGACTTTC.

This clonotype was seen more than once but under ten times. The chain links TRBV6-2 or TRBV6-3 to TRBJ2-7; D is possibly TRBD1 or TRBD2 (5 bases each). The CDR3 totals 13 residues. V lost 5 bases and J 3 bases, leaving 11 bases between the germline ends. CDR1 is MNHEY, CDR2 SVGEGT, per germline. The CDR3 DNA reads TGTGCCAGCAGTGGGGACGCCAACTACGAGCAGTACTTC. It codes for CASSGDANYEQYF.

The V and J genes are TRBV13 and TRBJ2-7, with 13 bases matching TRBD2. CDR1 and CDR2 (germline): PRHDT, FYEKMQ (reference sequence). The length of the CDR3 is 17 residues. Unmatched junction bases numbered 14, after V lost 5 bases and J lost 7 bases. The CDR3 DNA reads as TGTGCCAGCAGCGCAGGACTACTAGCGGGGGGGGTTGATGAGCAGTACTTC. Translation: CASSAGLLAGGVDEQYF.

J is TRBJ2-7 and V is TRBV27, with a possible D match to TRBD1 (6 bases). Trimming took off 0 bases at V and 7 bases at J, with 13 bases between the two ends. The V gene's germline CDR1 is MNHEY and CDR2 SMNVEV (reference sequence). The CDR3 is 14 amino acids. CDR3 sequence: CASSLSRTGREQYF. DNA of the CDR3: TGTGCCAGCAGTTTATCGAGAACAGGGCGGGAGCAGTACTTC.

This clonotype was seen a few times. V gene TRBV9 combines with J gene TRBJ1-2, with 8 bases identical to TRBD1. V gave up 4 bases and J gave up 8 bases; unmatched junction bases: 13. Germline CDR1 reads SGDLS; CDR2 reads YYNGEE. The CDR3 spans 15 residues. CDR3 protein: CASSYGQGPMRGYTF. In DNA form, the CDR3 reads TGTGCCAGCAGCTACGGACAGGGACCTATGCGAGGCTACACCTTC.